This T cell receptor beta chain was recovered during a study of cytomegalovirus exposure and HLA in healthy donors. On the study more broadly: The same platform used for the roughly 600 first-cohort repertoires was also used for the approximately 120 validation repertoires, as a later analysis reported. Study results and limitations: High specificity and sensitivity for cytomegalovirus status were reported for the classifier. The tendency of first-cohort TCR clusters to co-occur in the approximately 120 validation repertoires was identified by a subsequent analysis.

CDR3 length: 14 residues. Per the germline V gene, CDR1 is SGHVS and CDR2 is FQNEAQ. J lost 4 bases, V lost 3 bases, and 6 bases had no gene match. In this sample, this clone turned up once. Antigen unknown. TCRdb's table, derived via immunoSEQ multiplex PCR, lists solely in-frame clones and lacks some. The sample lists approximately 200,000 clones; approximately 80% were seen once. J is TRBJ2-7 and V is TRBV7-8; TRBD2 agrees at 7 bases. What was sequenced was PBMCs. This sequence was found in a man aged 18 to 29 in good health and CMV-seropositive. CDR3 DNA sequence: TGTGCCAGCAGCTTTCGGGAGCGGGATTACGAGCAGTACTTC. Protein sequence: CASSFRERDYEQYF.